This TCR beta chain comes out of a study of shared clonotypes between healthy human individuals. V shed 3 bases and J shed 0 bases, with 15 bases lying between them. CDR3 length equals 17 residues. From germline, CDR1 is SGHAT and CDR2 FQNNGV. The data were produced by immunoSEQ multiplex PCR, yet TCRdb's version contains in-frame clones alone and is incomplete. In the table there are a few hundred thousand clones, around 97% of which are singletons. Broader study findings: Larger richness was generally estimated for naive than memory subsets. Rarefaction showed that sequencing of sorted subsets was incomplete (despite large depth).

About this clone itself: Its antigen is undetermined.

The chain links TRBV11-2 to TRBJ2-4; no clear D gene. This TCR was recovered from a woman aged 25-40 years in good health. The sequenced sample was naive CD4+ T cells sorted from blood. Subset described: CD45RA+ positively selected. For the CDR3, the DNA is TGTGCCAGCAGCTTTCCCGCCCAAATGGGAGCCAAAAACATTCAGTACTTC. Translated, it gives CASSFPAQMGAKNIQYF.